This TCR beta chain was profiled in a study of sequential checkpoint blockade in melanoma. Germline assignment: CDR1 LGHNA and CDR2 YSLEER. Trimming took 0 bases from V and 5 from J; bases not matched to a gene: 8. The length of the CDR3 is 17 residues. The treatment: randomized to nivolumab then ipilimumab (arm A) or the reverse (arm B). Live CD3+CD8+ CD19− CD56− cells were sorted from PBMCs. The data were produced by immunoSEQ multiplex PCR, yet TCRdb's version contains in-frame clones alone and is incomplete. Among under 20,000 clones, approximately 69% were seen once, and the ten largest hold 18%.

The chain has TRBV4-3 and TRBJ2-1; 9 bases map to TRBD1. The TCR sequence derives from a human donor with melanoma. The sample was CD8+ T cells sorted from blood (inferred from file names), taken from a patient given nivolumab and ipilimumab in sequence. The CDR3 sequence: CASSQEVQGAYHNEQFF. CDR3 bases: TGCGCCAGCAGCCAAGAAGTACAGGGGGCTTACCACAATGAGCAGTTCTTC.